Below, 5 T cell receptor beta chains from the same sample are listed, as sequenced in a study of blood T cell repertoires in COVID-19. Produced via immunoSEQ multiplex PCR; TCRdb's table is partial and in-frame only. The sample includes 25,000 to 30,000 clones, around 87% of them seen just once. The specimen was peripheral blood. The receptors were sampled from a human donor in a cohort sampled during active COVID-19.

The CDR3 sequence is CASSLGGGANTGELFF. The CDR3, as DNA: TGTGCCAGCAGCTTGGGCGGGGGGGCAAACACCGGGGAGCTGTTTTTT. V usage is TRBV5-4 and J usage is TRBJ2-2; 9 bases align to TRBD2. The J segment lost 2 bases and the V segment lost 0 bases, leaving 2 bases of the junction unmatched. This CDR3 is built from 16 residues. The germline V gene has CDR1 SGHNT and CDR2 YYREEE (reference sequence).

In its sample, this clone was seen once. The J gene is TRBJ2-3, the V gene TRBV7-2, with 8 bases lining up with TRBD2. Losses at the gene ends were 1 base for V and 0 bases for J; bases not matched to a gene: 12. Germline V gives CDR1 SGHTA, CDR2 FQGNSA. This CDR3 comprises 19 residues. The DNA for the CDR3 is TGTGCCAGCAGCTTAGATATTGCGGGGGGCCGCGCGAGCACAGATACGCAGTATTTT. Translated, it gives CASSLDIAGGRASTDTQYF.

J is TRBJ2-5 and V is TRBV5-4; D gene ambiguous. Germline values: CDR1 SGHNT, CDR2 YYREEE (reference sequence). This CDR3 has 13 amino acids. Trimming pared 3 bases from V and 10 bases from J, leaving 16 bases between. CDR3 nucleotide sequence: TGTGCCAGCAGCTCGGTTCAAACCCCGTTCCAGTACTTC. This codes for CASSSVQTPFQYF.

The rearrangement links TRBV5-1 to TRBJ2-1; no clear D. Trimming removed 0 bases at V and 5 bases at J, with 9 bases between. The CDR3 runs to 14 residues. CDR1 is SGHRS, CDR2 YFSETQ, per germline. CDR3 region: CASSLEPVNNEQFF. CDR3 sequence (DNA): TGCGCCAGCAGCTTGGAGCCTGTTAACAATGAGCAGTTCTTC.

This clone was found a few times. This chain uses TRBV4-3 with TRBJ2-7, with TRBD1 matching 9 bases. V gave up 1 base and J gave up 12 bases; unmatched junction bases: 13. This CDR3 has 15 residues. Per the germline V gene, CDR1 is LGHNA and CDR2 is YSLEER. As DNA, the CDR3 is TGCGCCAGCAGCCAAGGAAGGGGAACAGGGGGCATCAGGTACTTC. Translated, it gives CASSQGRGTGGIRYF.